Following are 10 T cell receptor beta chains from one sample sequenced in a study of beta chain features in type 1 diabetes. Reverse transcribing all isolated RNA meant expressed TCRB transcripts were sequenced. Sequenced by immunoSEQ multiplex PCR; TCRdb stores in-frame clones only, minus some. The table shows 120,000 to 150,000 clones, with around 9.3% occurring only once. The sample comprised naive CD4+ T cells from blood. These receptors were taken from a man younger than 35 in good health.

This chain links TRBV7-2 with TRBJ1-1; D not certain. The length of the CDR3 is 13 residues. With 1 base removed from V and 1 base from J, the gap between germline ends came to 4 bases. Germline loops: CDR1 SGHTA, CDR2 FQGNSA. The CDR3 loop is CASSLVQNTEAFF. Here the CDR3 DNA reads TGTGCCAGCAGCTTAGTCCAGAACACTGAAGCTTTCTTT.

This clone was recorded a few times. The V gene is TRBV11-2, the J gene TRBJ2-7, with TRBD2 matching over 10 bases. The CDR3 loop spans 14 amino acids. Germline V gene lookup returns CDR1 SGHAT and CDR2 FQNNGV. Losses at the gene ends were 4 bases for V and 4 bases for J; bases not matched to a gene: 4. The CDR3 DNA follows: TGTGCCAGCAGCTCGGGACTAGCGATGTACGAGCAGTACTTC. It specifies CASSSGLAMYEQYF.

This clone has at least ten counts. The chain couples TRBV7-9 to TRBJ1-3; no clear D gene. Trimming took 5 bases from V and 3 from J, leaving 11 bases between them. The germline V gene encodes CDR1 SEHNR and CDR2 FQNEAQ (reference sequence). CDR3 size: 14 residues. The CDR3 sequence: CASSPGMFGNTIYF. The CDR3 DNA is TGTGCCAGCAGCCCCGGGATGTTTGGAAACACCATATATTTT.

This clone was seen a few times. This chain uses TRBV4-1 with TRBJ2-5; 8 bases align to TRBD2. The CDR3 is 14 amino acids. Trimming took 0 bases from V and 8 from J; bases not matched to a gene: 5. Germline V lookup: CDR1 MGHRA, CDR2 YSYEKL. CDR3 bases: TGCGCCAGCAGCCAAGACAAGGCGGGGGGAACCCAGTACTTC. The encoded protein is CASSQDKAGGTQYF.

The genes are TRBV5-8 and TRBJ2-5; 12 nucleotides agree with TRBD2. V shed 4 bases, J shed 1 base, and the junction held 8 bases outside the gene matches. There are 17 residues in the CDR3. CDR1 is SGHTS, CDR2 YDEGEE, per germline. CDR3 sequence (DNA): TGTGCCAGCAGCCCATACGGACTAGCGGGGCTCCAAGAGACCCAGTACTTC. It translates to CASSPYGLAGLQETQYF. The variable domain in full, with the rest retrieved from reference TRBV5-8 and TRBJ2-5, is EAGVTQSPTHLIKTRGQQATLRCSPISGHTSVYWYQQALGLGLQFLLWYDEGEERNRGNFPPRFSGRQFPNYSSELNVNALELEDSALYLCASSPYGLAGLQETQYFGPGTRLLVL.

This clone was seen more than once but under ten times. The sample holds other DNA sequences that translate to the same CDR3. The chain is built from TRBV5-1 and TRBJ1-4; a possible D gene is TRBD1 (5 bases). Germline V gives CDR1 SGHRS, CDR2 YFSETQ. The CDR3 covers 15 residues. The V end lost 0 bases, the J end lost 0 bases, and 6 bases lay between the germline ends. The CDR3 bases are TGCGCCAGCAGCTTGGTAGGGGCAACTAATGAAAAACTGTTTTTT. As protein: CASSLVGATNEKLFF.

The J gene is TRBJ1-2, the V gene TRBV6-5; 10 bases map to TRBD1. CDR3 length: 14 amino acids. V gave up 6 bases and J gave up 2 bases; unmatched junction bases: 3. CDR1 and CDR2 (germline): MNHEY, SVGAGI. CDR3 amino acids: CASRGTGANYGYTF. The CDR3 DNA reads as TGTGCCAGCAGAGGGACAGGGGCGAACTATGGCTACACCTTC.

This clone was recorded a few times. The chain links TRBV5-6 to TRBJ2-3, with a weak D call TRBD2 (5 bases). The length of the CDR3 is 14 residues. V was trimmed by 3 bases and J by 5 bases, leaving 13 bases between them. Germline CDR1 and CDR2: SGHDT and YYEEEE. CDR3 region: CASSSRWAGDTQYF. DNA for the CDR3: TGTGCCAGCAGCTCCCGGTGGGCGGGAGATACGCAGTATTTT.

This clone has more than one count but fewer than ten. The chain employs TRBV10-3 and TRBJ1-5; D possibly corresponds to TRBD1 (5 bases). Germline values: CDR1 ENHRY, CDR2 SYGVKD. The V and J ends lost 8 bases and 6 bases respectively, with 17 bases between them. The CDR3 has 14 amino acids. CDR3 bases: TGTGCCATCTGGGGCGGGGTAGAGGGTCAGCCCCAGCATTTT. This sequence encodes CAIWGGVEGQPQHF.

The chain couples TRBV19 to TRBJ1-5, with 7 bases identical to TRBD1. This CDR3 is built from 14 residues. The germline gives CDR1 LNHDA, CDR2 SQIVND (reference sequence). The trim removed 8 bases at V and 7 bases at J, leaving 11 bases unmatched. The CDR3, as DNA: TGTGCCAGTCGGCCCCAGGGGGGAAACCAGCCCCAGCATTTT. This sequence encodes CASRPQGGNQPQHF.